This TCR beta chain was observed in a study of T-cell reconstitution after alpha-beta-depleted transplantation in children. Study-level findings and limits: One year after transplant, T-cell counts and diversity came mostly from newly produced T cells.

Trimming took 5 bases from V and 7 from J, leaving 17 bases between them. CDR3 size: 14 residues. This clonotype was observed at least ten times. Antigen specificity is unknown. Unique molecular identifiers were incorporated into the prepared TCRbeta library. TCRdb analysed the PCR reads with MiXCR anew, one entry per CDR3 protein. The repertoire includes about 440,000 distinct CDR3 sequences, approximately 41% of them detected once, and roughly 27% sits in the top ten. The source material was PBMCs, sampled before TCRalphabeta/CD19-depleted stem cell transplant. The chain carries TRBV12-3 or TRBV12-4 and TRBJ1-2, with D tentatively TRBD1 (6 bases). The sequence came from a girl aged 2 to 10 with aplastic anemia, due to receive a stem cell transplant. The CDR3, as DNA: TGTGCCAGCAGTCCACAGGGAAGCCTGGGTGGCTACACCTTC. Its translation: CASSPQGSLGGYTF.